The 10 T cell receptor beta chains presented below share a single source sample, sequenced in a study of cytomegalovirus exposure and HLA in healthy donors. The primer mix had 60 Vbeta and 13 Jbeta primers. Sequencing used immunoSEQ multiplex PCR; TCRdb keeps in-frame clones, though not all of them. The table shows 150,000 to 200,000 clones, with about 85% occurring only once. The sequencing sample was made of PBMCs. All receptors come from a boy aged 2 to 10 in good health and CMV-seronegative.

The chain has TRBV2 and TRBJ2-7; D is unclear. This CDR3 has 11 residues. V lost 7 bases to trimming and J lost 3 bases, with 7 bases between them. Germline V gives CDR1 SNHLY, CDR2 FYNNEI. The CDR3 DNA follows: TGTGCCAGCAACTTAGACTACGAGCAGTACTTC. This encodes CASNLDYEQYF.

The chain employs TRBV5-1 and TRBJ2-7; 9 bases are shared with TRBD1. The J segment lost 7 bases and the V segment lost 4 bases, leaving 6 bases of the junction unmatched. Per germline, CDR1 SGHRS and CDR2 YFSETQ. The CDR3 loop spans 13 amino acids. The CDR3, as DNA: TGCGCCAGCAGCCGGGGACAGGGCGAGGAGCAGTACTTC. Translation: CASSRGQGEEQYF.

This chain links TRBV10-1 with TRBJ2-1, with 8 bases lining up with TRBD2. J gave up 11 bases and V 5 bases, and 8 bases lay outside the gene matches. This CDR3 region has 13 residues. Germline V gives CDR1 WNHNN, CDR2 SYGVQD (reference sequence). CDR3 coding DNA: TGCGCCAGCAGTTCCGGGGGGGCCAGTCAGCAGTTCTTC. Its translation is CASSSGGASQQFF.

This chain links TRBV14 with TRBJ2-7; TRBD1 is a possible D gene (6 bases). V was trimmed by 4 bases and J by 4 bases, leaving 8 bases between them. CDR3 size: 12 residues. Germline V gives CDR1 SGHDN, CDR2 FVKESK. The CDR3 sequence is CASSLQGYEQYF. The DNA of the CDR3 is TGTGCCAGCAGCCTACAGGGTTACGAGCAGTACTTC.

This chain joins TRBV30 and TRBJ2-1; 11 bases fit TRBD2. Looked up from germline, CDR1 is GTSNPN and CDR2 is SVGIG (reference sequence). V was pared by 2 bases and J by 0 bases, with 6 bases of the junction left unmatched. The CDR3 contains 17 residues. CDR3 bases: TGTGCCTGGAGTCCCATAGCGGGGGGGAGCTCCTACAATGAGCAGTTCTTC. It encodes CAWSPIAGGSSYNEQFF. The full variable domain, completed using reference TRBV30 and TRBJ2-1, is SQTIHQWPATLVQPVGSPLSLECTVEGTSNPNLYWYRQAAGRGLQLLFYSVGIGQISSEVPQNLSASRPQDRQFILSSKKLLLSDSGFYLCAWSPIAGGSSYNEQFFGPGTRLTVL.

The genes are TRBV6-1 and TRBJ2-7; D ambiguous. V lost 1 base and J 2 bases, leaving 9 bases between the germline ends. This CDR3 is 14 amino acids long. CDR1 and CDR2 from the germline V gene are MNHNS and SASEGT. CDR3 DNA: TGTGCCAGCAGTGAAGGGGCAGACACCTACGAGCAGTACGTC. This codes for CASSEGADTYEQYV.

The CDR3 sequence is CASSLRSGDSDTQYF. The CDR3 DNA is TGTGCCAGCAGTTTGAGGTCGGGGGATTCAGATACGCAGTATTTT. The V call is TRBV27, the J call TRBJ2-3; the D gene is possibly TRBD2 (6 bases). The CDR3 has 15 residues. Trimming pared 3 bases from V and 4 bases from J, leaving 14 bases between. CDR1 MNHEY and CDR2 SMNVEV come from the germline V gene (reference sequence).

V usage is TRBV5-1 and J usage is TRBJ2-3, with D maybe TRBD1 (5 bases). V gave up 6 bases and J gave up 0 bases, with 14 bases separating them. CDR1 is SGHRS and CDR2 is YFSETQ in the germline V gene. This CDR3 region has 15 residues. The DNA of the CDR3 is TGCGCCAGCACCCTCTACAGGTTAAGCACAGATACGCAGTATTTT. This translates into CASTLYRLSTDTQYF. The whole variable domain, remainder taken from reference TRBV5-1 and TRBJ2-3, is KAGVTQTPRYLIKTRGQQVTLSCSPISGHRSVSWYQQTPGQGLQFLFEYFSETQRNKGNFPGRFSGRQFSNSRSEMNVSTLELGDSALYLCASTLYRLSTDTQYFGPGTRLTVL.

The chain recombines TRBV30 with TRBJ1-3; possible D gene TRBD1, 5 bases. The V end was cut by 0 bases, the J end by 4 bases, with 7 bases between. This CDR3 region has 13 residues. Germline V gene lookup returns CDR1 GTSNPN and CDR2 SVGIG (reference sequence). CDR3 bases: TGTGCCTGGAGTGTTGGGGCCGGAAACACCATATATTTT. Translating it yields CAWSVGAGNTIYF.

This chain links TRBV10-3 with TRBJ1-4; D is unresolved. Deletions cut 0 bases from V and 7 bases from J, with 9 bases between. This CDR3 spans 14 amino acids. Looked up from germline, CDR1 is ENHRY and CDR2 is SYGVKD. The CDR3 spells CAISESSPGEKLFF. The CDR3, as DNA: TGTGCCATCAGTGAGTCTTCACCGGGTGAAAAACTGTTTTTT.